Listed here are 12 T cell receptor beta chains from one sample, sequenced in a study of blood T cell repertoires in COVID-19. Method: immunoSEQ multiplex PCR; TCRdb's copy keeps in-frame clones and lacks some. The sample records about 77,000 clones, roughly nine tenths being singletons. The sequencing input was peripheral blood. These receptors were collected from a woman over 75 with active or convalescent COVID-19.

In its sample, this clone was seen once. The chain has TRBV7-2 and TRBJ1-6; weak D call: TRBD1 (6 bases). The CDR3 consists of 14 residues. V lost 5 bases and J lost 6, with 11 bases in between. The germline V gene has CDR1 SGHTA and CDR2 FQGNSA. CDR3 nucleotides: TGTGCCAGCAGCCTACAGGGAGCTAATTCACCCCTCCACTTT. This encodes CASSLQGANSPLHF.

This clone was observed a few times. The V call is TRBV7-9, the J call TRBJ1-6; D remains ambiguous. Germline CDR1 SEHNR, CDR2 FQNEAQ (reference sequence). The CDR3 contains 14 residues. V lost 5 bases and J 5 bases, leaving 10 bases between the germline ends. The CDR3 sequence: CASSTGSDNSPLHF. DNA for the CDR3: TGTGCCAGCAGCACCGGGAGCGATAATTCACCCCTCCACTTT.

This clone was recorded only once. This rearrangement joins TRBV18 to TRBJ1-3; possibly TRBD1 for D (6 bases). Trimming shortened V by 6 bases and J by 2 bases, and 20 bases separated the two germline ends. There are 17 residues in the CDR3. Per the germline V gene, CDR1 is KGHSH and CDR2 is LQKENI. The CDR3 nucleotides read TGTGCCAGCTCCCTCGAACGGGGGGGGGCGACTGGAAACACCATATATTTT. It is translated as CASSLERGGATGNTIYF.

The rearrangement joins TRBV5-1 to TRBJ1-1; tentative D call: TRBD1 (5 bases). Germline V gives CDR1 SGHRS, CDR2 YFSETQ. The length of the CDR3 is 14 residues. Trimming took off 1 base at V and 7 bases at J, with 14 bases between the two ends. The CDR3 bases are TGCGCCAGCAGCTTGCGGGGGGACGGAGGTGAAGCTTTCTTT. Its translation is CASSLRGDGGEAFF.

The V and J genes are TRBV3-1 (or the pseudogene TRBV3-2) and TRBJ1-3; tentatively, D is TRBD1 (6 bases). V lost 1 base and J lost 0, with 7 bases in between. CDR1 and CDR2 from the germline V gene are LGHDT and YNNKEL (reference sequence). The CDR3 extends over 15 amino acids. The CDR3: CASSQGTASGNTIYF. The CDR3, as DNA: TGTGCCAGCAGCCAAGGGACAGCCTCTGGAAACACCATATATTTT.

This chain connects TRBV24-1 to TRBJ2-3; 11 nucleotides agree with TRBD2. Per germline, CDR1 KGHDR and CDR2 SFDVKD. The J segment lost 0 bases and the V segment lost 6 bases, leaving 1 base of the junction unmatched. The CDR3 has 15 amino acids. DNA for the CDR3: TGTGCCACCAGTCGACTAGCGGGGAGCACAGATACGCAGTATTTT. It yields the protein CATSRLAGSTDTQYF.

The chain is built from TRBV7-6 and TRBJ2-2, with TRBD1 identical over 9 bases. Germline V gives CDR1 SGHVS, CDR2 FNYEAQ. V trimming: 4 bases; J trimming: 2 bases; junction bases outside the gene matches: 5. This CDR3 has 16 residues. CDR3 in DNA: TGTGCCAGCAGCTCACCGGGACAGGGAAACACCGGGGAGCTGTTTTTT. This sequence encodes CASSSPGQGNTGELFF.

The CDR3 DNA reads TGCGCCAGCAGCCAAGATGTGGGACAGGGGGCCACTGAAGCTTTCTTT. It codes for CASSQDVGQGATEAFF. The chain uses TRBV4-3 and TRBJ1-1, with TRBD1 identical over 12 bases. Germline V gene data show CDR1 as LGHNA and CDR2 as YSLEER. CDR3 size: 16 residues. Trimming cost V 0 bases and J 4 bases; bases outside gene matches: 3.

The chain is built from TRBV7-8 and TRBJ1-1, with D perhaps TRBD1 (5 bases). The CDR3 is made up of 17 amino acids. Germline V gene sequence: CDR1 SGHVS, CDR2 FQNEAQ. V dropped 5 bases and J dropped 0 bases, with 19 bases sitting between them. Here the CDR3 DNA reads TGTGCCAGCAGCCCTCACCGGACACTGGCTATGAACACTGAAGCTTTCTTT. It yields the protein CASSPHRTLAMNTEAFF.

The CDR3 DNA is TGTGCCAGCAGTCTCTCATGGGCGGGGGGGCCCGGAGAGCAGTACTTC. It specifies CASSLSWAGGPGEQYF. The V call is TRBV3-1 (or the pseudogene TRBV3-2), the J call TRBJ2-7; 9 bases align to TRBD2. V trimming: 6 bases; J trimming: 7 bases; junction bases outside the gene matches: 16. The germline gives CDR1 LGHDT, CDR2 YNNKEL (reference sequence). CDR3 length: 16 residues.

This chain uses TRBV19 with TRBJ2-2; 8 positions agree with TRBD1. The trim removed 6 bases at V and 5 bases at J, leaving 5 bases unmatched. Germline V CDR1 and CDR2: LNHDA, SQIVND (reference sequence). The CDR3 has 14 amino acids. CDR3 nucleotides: TGTGCCAGTAGATCACGACAGGGGACCGGGGAGCTGTTTTTT. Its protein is CASRSRQGTGELFF. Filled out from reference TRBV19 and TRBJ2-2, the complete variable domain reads DGGITQSPKYLFRKEGQNVTLSCEQNLNHDAMYWYRQDPGQGLRLIYYSQIVNDFQKGDIAEGYSVSREKKESFPLTVTSAQKNPTAFYLCASRSRQGTGELFFGEGSRLTVL.

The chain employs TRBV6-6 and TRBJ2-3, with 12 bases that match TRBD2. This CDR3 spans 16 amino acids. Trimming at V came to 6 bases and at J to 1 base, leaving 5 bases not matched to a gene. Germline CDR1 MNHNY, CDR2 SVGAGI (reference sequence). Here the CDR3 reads CASSRWTSGGTDTQYF. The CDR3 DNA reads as TGTGCCAGCAGCCGATGGACTAGCGGGGGCACAGATACGCAGTATTTT.